This T cell receptor beta chain was identified during a study of memory CD4+ T cells and cytomegalovirus serostatus. For the study at large: Donors were healthy Belgian adults, 8 to 10 CMV seropositive and 20 to 30 seronegative. Overall study results and limits: Each of approximately 73 CMV-associated TCRbeta sequences occurred in one to five individuals.

Of note for this clone: What it recognizes is unknown.

The table came from immunoSEQ multiplex PCR; TCRdb's copy has only in-frame clones and leaves some out. The sample yields approximately 40,000 clones, around 80% seen once. There are 13 residues in the CDR3. V lost 0 bases and J 3 bases, leaving 5 bases between the germline ends. The germline V gene encodes CDR1 SGHAT and CDR2 FQDESV (reference sequence). Single viable CD3+CD4+CD8-CD45RO+ cells were sorted as the memory CD4+ T cells. Serum IgG to CMV pp150, pp28, p38 and p52 defined serostatus. Total CD4+ T cells were enriched by CD4 positive selection. This receptor was taken from an adult in good health and CMV-seronegative. V is TRBV11-1 and J is TRBJ1-1; D unresolved. Sequences were obtained from memory CD4+ T cells from blood. The CDR3 here is CASSLADDTEAFF. DNA of the CDR3: TGTGCCAGCAGCTTAGCGGACGACACTGAAGCTTTCTTT.